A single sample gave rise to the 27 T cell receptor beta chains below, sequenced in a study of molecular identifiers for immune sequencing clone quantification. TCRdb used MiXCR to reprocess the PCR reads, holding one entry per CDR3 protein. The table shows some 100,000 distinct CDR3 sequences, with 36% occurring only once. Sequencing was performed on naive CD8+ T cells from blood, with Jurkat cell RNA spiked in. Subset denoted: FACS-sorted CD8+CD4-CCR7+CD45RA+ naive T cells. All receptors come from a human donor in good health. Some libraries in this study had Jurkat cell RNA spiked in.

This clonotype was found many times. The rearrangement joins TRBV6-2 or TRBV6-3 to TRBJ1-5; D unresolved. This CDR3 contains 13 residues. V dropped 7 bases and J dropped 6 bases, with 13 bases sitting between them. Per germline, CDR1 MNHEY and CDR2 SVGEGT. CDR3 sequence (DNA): TGTGCCAGCAAAGGACCGGGTATTCAGCCCCAGCATTTT. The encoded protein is CASKGPGIQPQHF.

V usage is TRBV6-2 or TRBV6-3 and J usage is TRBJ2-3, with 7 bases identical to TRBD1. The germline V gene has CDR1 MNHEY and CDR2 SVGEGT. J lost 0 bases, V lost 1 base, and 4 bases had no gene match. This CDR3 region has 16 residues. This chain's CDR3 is CASSYYRDSSTDTQYF. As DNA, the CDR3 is TGTGCCAGCAGTTACTACCGGGACAGCAGCACAGATACGCAGTATTTT.

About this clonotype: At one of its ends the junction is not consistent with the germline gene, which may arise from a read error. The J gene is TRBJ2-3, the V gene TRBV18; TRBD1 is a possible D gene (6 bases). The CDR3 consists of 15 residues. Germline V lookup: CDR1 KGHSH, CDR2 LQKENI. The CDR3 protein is CASSPISGATDTLYF. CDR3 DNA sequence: TGTGCCAGCTCACCAATCTCAGGGGCCACAGATACGCTGTATTTT. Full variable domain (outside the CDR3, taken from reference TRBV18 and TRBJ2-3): NAGVMQNPRHLVRRRGQEARLRCSPMKGHSHVYWYRQLPEEGLKFMVYLQKENIIDESGMPKERFSAEFPKEGPSILRIQQVVRGDSAAYFCASSPISGATDTLYFGPGTRLTVL.

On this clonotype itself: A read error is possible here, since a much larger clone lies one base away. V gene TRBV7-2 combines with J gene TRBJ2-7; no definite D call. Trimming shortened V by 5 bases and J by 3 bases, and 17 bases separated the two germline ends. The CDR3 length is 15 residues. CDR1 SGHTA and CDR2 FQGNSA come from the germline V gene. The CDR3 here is CASSAEDMWVYEQYF. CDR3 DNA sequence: TGTGCCAGCAGCGCCGAAGACATGTGGGTCTACGAGCAGTACTTC.

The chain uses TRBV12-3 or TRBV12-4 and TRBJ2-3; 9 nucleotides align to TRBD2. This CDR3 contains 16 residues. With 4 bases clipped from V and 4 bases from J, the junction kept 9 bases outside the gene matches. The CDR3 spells CASSSPSAGGADTQYF. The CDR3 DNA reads TGTGCCAGCAGTTCCCCAAGTGCGGGAGGGGCAGATACGCAGTATTTT.

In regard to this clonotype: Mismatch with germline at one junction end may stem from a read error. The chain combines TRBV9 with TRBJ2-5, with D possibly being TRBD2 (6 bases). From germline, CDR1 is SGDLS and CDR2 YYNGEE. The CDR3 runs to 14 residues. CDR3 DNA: TGTGCCAGCAGCCCGCCGGGAGAACTAGAGTCCCAGTACTTC. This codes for CASSPPGELESQYF.

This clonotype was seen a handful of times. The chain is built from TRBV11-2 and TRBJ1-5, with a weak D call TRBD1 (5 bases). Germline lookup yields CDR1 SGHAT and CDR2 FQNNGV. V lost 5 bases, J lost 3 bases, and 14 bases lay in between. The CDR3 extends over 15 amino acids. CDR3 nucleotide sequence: TGTGCCAGCAGCCCAGGGCCCAGTCCCAATCAGCCCCAGCATTTT. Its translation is CASSPGPSPNQPQHF.

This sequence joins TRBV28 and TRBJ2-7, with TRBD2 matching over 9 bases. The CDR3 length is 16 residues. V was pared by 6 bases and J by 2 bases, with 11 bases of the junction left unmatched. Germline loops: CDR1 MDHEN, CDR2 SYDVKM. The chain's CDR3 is CASSPPLAGAPYEQYF. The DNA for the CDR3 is TGTGCCAGCAGCCCACCACTAGCGGGCGCTCCCTACGAGCAGTACTTC. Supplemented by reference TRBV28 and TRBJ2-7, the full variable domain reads DVKVTQSSRYLVKRTGEKVFLECVQDMDHENMFWYRQDPGLGLRLIYFSYDVKMKEKGDIPEGYSVSREKKERFSLILESASTNQTSMYLCASSPPLAGAPYEQYFGPGTRLTVT.

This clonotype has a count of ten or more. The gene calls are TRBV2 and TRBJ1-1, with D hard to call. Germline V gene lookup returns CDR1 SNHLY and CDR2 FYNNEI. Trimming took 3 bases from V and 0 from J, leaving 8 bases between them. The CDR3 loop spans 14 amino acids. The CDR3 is CASSEGRVNTEAFF. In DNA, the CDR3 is TGTGCCAGCAGTGAGGGCAGAGTGAACACTGAAGCTTTCTTT. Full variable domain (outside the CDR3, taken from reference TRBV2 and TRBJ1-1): EPEVTQTPSHQVTQMGQEVILRCVPISNHLYFYWYRQILGQKVEFLVSFYNNEISEKSEIFDDQFSVERPDGSNFTLKIRSTKLEDSAMYFCASSEGRVNTEAFFGQGTRLTVV.

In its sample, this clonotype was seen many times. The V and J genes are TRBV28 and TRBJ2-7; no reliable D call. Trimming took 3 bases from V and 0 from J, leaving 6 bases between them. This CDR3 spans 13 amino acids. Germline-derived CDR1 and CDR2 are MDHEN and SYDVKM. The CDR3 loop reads CASSFVSSYEQYF. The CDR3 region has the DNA TGTGCCAGCAGTTTTGTAAGCTCCTACGAGCAGTACTTC.

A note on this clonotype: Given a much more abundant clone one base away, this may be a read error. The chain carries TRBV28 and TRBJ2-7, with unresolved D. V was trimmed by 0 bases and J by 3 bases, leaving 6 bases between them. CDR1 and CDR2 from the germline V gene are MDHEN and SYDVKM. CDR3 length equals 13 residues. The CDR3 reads CASSLWTGYEQYF. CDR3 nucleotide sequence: TGTGCCAGCAGTTTATGGACGGGCTACGAGCAGTACTTC.

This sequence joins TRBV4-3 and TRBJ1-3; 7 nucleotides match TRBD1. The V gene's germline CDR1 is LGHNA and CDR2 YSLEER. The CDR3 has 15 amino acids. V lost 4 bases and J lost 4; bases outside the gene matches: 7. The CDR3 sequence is CASSPVTGSGNTIYF. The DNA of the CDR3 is TGCGCCAGCAGCCCCGTGACAGGGTCAGGAAACACCATATATTTT.

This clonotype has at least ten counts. The CDR3 here is CASSLRQNPPDTQYF. CDR3 DNA: TGTGCCAGCAGTTTGAGACAGAATCCCCCAGATACGCAGTATTTT. The V call is TRBV28, the J call TRBJ2-3, with D possibly matching TRBD1 (5 bases). The CDR3 covers 15 residues. CDR1 and CDR2 from the germline V gene are MDHEN and SYDVKM. Deletions cut 3 bases from V and 4 bases from J, with 14 bases between. Full variable domain (rest looked up from reference TRBV28 and TRBJ2-3): DVKVTQSSRYLVKRTGEKVFLECVQDMDHENMFWYRQDPGLGLRLIYFSYDVKMKEKGDIPEGYSVSREKKERFSLILESASTNQTSMYLCASSLRQNPPDTQYFGPGTRLTVL.

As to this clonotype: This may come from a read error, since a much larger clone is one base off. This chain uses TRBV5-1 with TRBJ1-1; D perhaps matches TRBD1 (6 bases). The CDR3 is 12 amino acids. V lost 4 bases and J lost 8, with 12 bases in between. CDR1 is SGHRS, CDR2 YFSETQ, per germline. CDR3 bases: TGCGCCAGCAGCGAGCCAGGGGTCGAAGCTTTCTTT. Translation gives CASSEPGVEAFF.

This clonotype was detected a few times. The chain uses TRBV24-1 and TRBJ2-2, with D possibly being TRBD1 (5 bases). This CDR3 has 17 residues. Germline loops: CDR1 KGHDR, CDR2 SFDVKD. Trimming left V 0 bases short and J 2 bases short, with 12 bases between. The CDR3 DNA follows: TGTGCCACCAGTGATTTGCATGGGGCGGAAAACACCGGGGAGCTGTTTTTT. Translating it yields CATSDLHGAENTGELFF.

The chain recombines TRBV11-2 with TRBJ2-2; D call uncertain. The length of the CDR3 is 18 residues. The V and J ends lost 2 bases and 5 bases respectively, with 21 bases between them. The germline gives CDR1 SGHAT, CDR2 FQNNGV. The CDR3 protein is CASSLSARAPVRTGELFF. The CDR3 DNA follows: TGTGCCAGCAGCTTATCAGCGCGAGCGCCTGTGAGGACCGGGGAGCTGTTTTTT.

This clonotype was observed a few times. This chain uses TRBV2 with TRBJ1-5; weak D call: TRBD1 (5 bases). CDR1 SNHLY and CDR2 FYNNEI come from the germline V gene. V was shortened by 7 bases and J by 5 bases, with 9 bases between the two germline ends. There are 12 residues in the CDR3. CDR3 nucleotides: TGTGCCAGCATGGGGGACGATCAGCCCCAGCATTTT. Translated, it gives CASMGDDQPQHF.

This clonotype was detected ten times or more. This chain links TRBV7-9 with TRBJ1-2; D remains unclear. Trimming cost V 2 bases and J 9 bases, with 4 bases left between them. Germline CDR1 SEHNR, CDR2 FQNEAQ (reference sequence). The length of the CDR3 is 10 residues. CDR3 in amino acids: CASSLQSYTF. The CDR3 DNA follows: TGTGCCAGCAGCTTACAAAGCTACACCTTC.

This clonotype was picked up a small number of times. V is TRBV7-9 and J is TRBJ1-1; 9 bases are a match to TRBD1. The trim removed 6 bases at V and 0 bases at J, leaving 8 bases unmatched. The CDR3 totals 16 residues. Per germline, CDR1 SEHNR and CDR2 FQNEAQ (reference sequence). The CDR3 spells CASSPRDRVVNTEAFF. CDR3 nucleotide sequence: TGTGCCAGCAGTCCCCGGGACAGGGTGGTGAACACTGAAGCTTTCTTT.

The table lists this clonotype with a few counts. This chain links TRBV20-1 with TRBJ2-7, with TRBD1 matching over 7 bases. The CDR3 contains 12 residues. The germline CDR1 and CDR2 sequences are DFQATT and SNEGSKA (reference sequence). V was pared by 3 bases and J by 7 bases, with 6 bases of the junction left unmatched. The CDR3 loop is CSARRTGWEQYF. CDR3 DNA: TGCAGTGCTAGGCGGACAGGTTGGGAGCAGTACTTC.

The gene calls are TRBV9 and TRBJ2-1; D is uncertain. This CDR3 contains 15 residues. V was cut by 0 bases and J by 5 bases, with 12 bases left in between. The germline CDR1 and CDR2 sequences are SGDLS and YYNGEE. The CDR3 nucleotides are TGTGCCAGCAGCGTAGTCGGAGCCACAAACAATGAGCAGTTCTTC. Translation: CASSVVGATNNEQFF. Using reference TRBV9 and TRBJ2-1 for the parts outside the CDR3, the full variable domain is DSGVTQTPKHLITATGQRVTLRCSPRSGDLSVYWYQQSLDQGLQFLIQYYNGEERAKGNILERFSAQQFPDLHSELNLSSLELGDSALYFCASSVVGATNNEQFFGPGTRLTVL.

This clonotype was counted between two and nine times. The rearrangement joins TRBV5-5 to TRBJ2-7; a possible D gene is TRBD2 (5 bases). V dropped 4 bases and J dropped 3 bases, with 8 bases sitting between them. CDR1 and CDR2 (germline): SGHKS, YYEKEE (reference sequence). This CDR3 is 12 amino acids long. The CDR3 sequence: CASSRELYEQYF. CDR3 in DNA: TGTGCCAGCAGCAGGGAGCTCTACGAGCAGTACTTC.

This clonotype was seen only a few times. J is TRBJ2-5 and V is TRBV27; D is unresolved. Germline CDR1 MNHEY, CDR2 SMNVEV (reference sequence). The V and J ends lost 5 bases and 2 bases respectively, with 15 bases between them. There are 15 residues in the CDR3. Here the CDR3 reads CASSHPHLIQETQYF. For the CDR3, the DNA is TGTGCCAGCAGTCATCCCCACTTAATACAAGAGACCCAGTACTTC.

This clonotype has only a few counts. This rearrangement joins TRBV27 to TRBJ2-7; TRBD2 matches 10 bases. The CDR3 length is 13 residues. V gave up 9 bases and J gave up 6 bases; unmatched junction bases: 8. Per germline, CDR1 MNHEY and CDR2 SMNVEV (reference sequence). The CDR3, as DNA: TGTGCCAGTAGAGTAGCGGGAGGAGGCGAGCAGTACTTC. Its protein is CASRVAGGGEQYF.

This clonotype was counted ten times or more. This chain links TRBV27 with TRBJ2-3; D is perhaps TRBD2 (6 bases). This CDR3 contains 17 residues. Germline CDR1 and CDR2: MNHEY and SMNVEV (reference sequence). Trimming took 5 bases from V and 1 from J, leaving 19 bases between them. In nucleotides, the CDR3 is TGTGCCAGCAGTATCTTCTCTAGCGTTCCGGGCACAGATACGCAGTATTTT. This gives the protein CASSIFSSVPGTDTQYF.

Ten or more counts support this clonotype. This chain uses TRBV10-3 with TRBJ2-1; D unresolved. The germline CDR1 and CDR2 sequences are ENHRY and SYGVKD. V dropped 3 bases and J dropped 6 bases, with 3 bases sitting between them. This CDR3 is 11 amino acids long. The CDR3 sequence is CAISDSNEQFF. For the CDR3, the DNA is TGTGCCATCAGTGACAGCAATGAGCAGTTCTTC.

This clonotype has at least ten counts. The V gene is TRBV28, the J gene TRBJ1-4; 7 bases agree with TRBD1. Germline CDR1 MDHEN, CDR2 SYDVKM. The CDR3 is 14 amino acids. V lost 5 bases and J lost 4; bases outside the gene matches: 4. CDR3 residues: CASSEGTDNEKLFF. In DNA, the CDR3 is TGTGCCAGCAGTGAAGGGACAGATAATGAAAAACTGTTTTTT.